The 2 T cell receptor beta chains reported below all come from one sample, sequenced in a study of human T cells and chemical hapten exposure. Time point specified: pre-sensitization, week 0. Sample treatment: therapeutic diphenylcyclopropenone sensitization with weekly scalp DPC. TCRdb fed the RACE reads into MiXCR, producing one record per CDR3 protein. This sample carries 300,000 to 400,000 distinct CDR3 sequences, 5% to 6.5% of them seen once, and the ten largest clones take just over 2.5%. This specimen was whole blood, taken in connection with sensitization to the hapten diphenylcyclopropenone (DPC). The receptors stem from a woman between 45 and 65 years old with alopecia areata. Some clones in this sample may be carry-over from other donors' samples.

This clonotype has a handful of counts. The rearrangement joins TRBV29-1 to TRBJ2-1; D is ambiguous. Germline V lookup: CDR1 SQVTM, CDR2 ANQGSEA. There are 14 residues in the CDR3. The V end was cut by 0 bases, the J end by 0 bases, with 6 bases between. CDR3 amino acids: CSVEDDSSYNEQFF. CDR3 DNA: TGCAGCGTTGAAGATGATAGCTCCTACAATGAGCAGTTCTTC.

The table lists this clonotype with a few counts. The V and J genes are TRBV11-2 and TRBJ1-5; D is unresolved. The V and J ends lost 3 bases and 3 bases respectively, with 12 bases between them. Per germline, CDR1 SGHAT and CDR2 FQNNGV. This CDR3 has 15 amino acids. The CDR3 region has the DNA TGTGCCAGCAGCTTGGGCAGCGAGTTCAATCAGCCCCAGCATTTT. Translating it yields CASSLGSEFNQPQHF. The variable domain in full, completed from reference TRBV11-2 and TRBJ1-5, reads EAGVAQSPRYKIIEKRQSVAFWCNPISGHATLYWYQQILGQGPKLLIQFQNNGVVDDSQLPKDRFSAERLKGVDSTLKIQPAKLEDSAVYLCASSLGSEFNQPQHFGDGTRLSIL.